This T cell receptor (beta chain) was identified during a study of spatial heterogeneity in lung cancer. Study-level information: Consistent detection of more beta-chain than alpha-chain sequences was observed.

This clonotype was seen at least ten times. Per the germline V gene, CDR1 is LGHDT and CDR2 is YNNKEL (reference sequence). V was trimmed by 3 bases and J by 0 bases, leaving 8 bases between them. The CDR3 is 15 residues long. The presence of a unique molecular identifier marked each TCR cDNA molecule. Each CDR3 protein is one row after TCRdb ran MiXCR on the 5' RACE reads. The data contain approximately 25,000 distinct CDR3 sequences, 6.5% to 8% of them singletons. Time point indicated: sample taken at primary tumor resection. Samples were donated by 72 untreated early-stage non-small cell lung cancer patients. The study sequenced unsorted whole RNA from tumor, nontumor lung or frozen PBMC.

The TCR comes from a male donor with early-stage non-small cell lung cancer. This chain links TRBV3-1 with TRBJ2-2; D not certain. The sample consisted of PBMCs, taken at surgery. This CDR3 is CASSHRGSNTGELFF. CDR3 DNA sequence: TGTGCCAGCAGCCACAGAGGCTCGAACACCGGGGAGCTGTTTTTT.